This TCR beta chain derives from a study of T cell responses to AZD1222 COVID-19 vaccine. Findings of the study overall: Across the whole spike, CD4 TCRs peaked at regions 160-218 and 743-854. Repertoires were collected only later (after the peak T cell response had occurred). Mostly white British, mostly female donors; authors suggested clonal diversity may be underestimated. Unmutated variant regions reportedly attract nearly half of all spike-specific TCRs.

The germline V gene encodes CDR1 SGHKS and CDR2 YYEKEE (reference sequence). This CDR3 contains 15 residues. V was trimmed by 2 bases and J by 4 bases, leaving 15 bases between them. Turning to this clone: Its matching antigen is unknown.

Produced via immunoSEQ multiplex PCR; TCRdb's table is partial and in-frame only. Here the sample spans about 83,000 clones, under 95% being singletons. This specimen consisted of peripheral blood, obtained 28 days after the second AZD1222 dose. This TCR was sampled from an adult who received the AZD1222 COVID-19 vaccine. This chain uses TRBV5-5 with TRBJ1-1; TRBD1 is a possible D gene (5 bases). This CDR3 reads CASSFSFGGGTEAFF. DNA for the CDR3: TGTGCCAGCAGCTTCTCGTTTGGGGGGGGCACTGAAGCTTTCTTT.